This T cell receptor beta chain was found in a study of lymphopenia after photon versus proton radiotherapy (dated by TCRdb to between 2019 and 2020). Background for the entire study: The study compared the immunological effects of photon versus proton radiation therapy in patients with gastrointestinal tumors who developed high-grade lymphopenia. The goal of the study was to describe how the two radiation modalities differ in their effects on the immune system. The cohort comprised some 20 patients with gastrointestinal tumors who received either photon or proton therapy and then developed lymphopenia.

Receptor amplification or capture employed the immunoSEQ multiplex PCR assay. T cell repertoires were profiled by deep sequencing of rearranged TCR beta loci, alongside multiparametric flow cytometry. This is the immuneACCESS table as TCRdb keeps it, with only in-frame sequences that have V and J called. A part of the clones is gone; compared with another copy, unresolved V genes explain less than half, and the rest is unexplained. Recorded for this sample are 55,000 to 70,000 clones; around 88% of them occurred a single time. The ten largest clones take up 2% to 3% of the sample. Measured from the cysteine to the phenylalanine, the CDR3 is 15 residues long. The only DNA kept is the CDR3, 45 bases in frame from the first base. The germline V gene sets CDR1 to SGHDT and CDR2 to YYEEEE. V is clipped by 3 bases and J by 7 bases, and the sequence between their germline boundaries is 17 bases long. Details on this clone: Its antigen remains undetermined. No clone much larger than this one lies a single base away; base qualities are absent.

What the authors observed across the whole study: Across the cohort, a larger post-nadir drop in TCR diversity was inversely correlated with overall survival time among patients who died. Proton-treated patients stayed relatively stable during treatment, while photon-treated patients lost naive T cells and TCR diversity and gained effector/memory populations. The authors looked at the survival association only in patients who died, and they framed better survival with proton therapy as a possibility rather than a demonstrated result. After the lymphocyte count nadir, oligoclonal expansion, especially of CD8+ Temra cells, was observed in photon-treated repertoires, and the drop in diversity was driven by this expansion.

Recombination linked TRBV5-6 to TRBJ1-5; D gene: possibly TRBD1, on 6 matching bases. This receptor was taken from a man aged 40-50 years with gastric cancer. Sequencing was performed on peripheral blood, taken from a patient treated with photon-based radiotherapy. The DNA sequence is given as TGTGCCAGCAGCTCCGGGGCGGGGGGCGACCAGCCCCAGCATTTT. Its amino acids are CASSSGAGGDQPQHF.